This T cell receptor beta chain came from a study of cytomegalovirus exposure and HLA in healthy donors listed by TCRdb under 2017. Regarding the study in general: In an earlier analysis of under 750 of the donors, 250 to 350 Gb of sequence data and 95 million to 130 million unique TCR beta sequences from roughly 180 million T cells were reported. Approximately 300 gigabases of sequencing data and approximately 93 million unique TCR sequences were included in an early release covering several hundred HLA-typed donors. Among the roughly 400 genotyped donors, around 79% belonged to the genetic ancestry cluster associated with self-reported Caucasian donors. The study was designed to test whether signatures of past pathogen exposure could be identified by cataloging public T cell receptors. Using immunosequencing, the study profiled T cell repertoires from around 680 subjects and related those repertoires to cytomegalovirus serostatus. A separate validation cohort of more than 100 different subjects was used in addition to the 666-subject first cohort. To predict cytomegalovirus infection status, the study combined high-throughput TCR immunosequencing, statistical association of individual TCRs with disease status, and machine learning. In a later analysis, previously published TCR beta repertoires from 670 or so donors were re-analyzed and high-resolution HLA genotyping was added so that TCR occurrence patterns could be studied. In the later analysis, no new phenotypic data were used to find candidate immune exposures; instead, reliance was placed on TCR beta sequences and their occurrence across donors. To decide whether each TCR beta V gene segment behaved as functional or pseudogenic, an earlier analysis of some 540 of the donors relied on high-throughput TCR beta sequencing. Donor age, sex, ethnicity and CMV serostatus were compiled alongside the repertoire data. Genome-wide SNP genotypes for about 65% of the roughly 670 donors were used in a later genetic analysis, which treated that subset as a discovery cohort. Every repertoire in the discovery cohort had been generated on one and the same sequencing platform. HLA typing covered class I and class II loci at four-digit resolution. Typing coverage varied by locus: roughly 620-640 donors for A, B, C, DRB1 and DQB1; under 550 for DQA1; over 600 for DPA1; around 450 for DPB1. Several DR-DQ haplotypes were handled as single units for association and clustering because linkage in the cohort was strong. On average, roughly 200,000 unique TCR beta nucleotide sequences were sequenced per donor among a few hundred genotyped donors of the cohort, with roughly 20% of those sequences being non-productive. General conclusions and limits of the study: An earlier analysis of some 590 of the donors showed that most TCR beta V segments appeared in productive rearrangements either about 87% or about 30% of the time, which broadly matched IMGT annotations. Several of the top co-occurrence clusters appeared to be linked to parvovirus B19, influenza, CMV and Epstein-Barr virus, according to a later analysis. Strong co-occurrence of HLA alleles, especially DR and DQ, made assigning TCR associations to individual alleles difficult. A total of roughly 160 TCR beta chains were listed by the study as associated with cytomegalovirus. Sequencing depth was assumed to be roughly uniform across donors in the presence/absence analyses, though that assumption may not hold. A later analysis found that HLA-associated TCR beta chains were more clonally expanded and had lower generation probabilities than equally common non-associated chains. In a later analysis, TCR association rates were found to vary across HLA loci, with the most associated TCRs seen for DRB1 alleles and the fewest for HLA-C alleles. According to the authors, the approach could potentially be generalized to other disease states and immunological phenotypes. Cytomegalovirus status was reported to be diagnosed by the classifier with high specificity and sensitivity in both the original and validation cohorts. This cohort had only TCR beta chains sequenced, and the lack of alpha or paired-chain data limited which features could be detected. Linkage disequilibrium might explain the correlated functional status among segregating V segments, but an unknown experimental factor could not be excluded. A later genetic analysis reported fewer N-insertions in productive TCRs among donors in an Asian-associated ancestry cluster than the roughly 670-donor mean. In vitro tests confirmed that a few of the cytomegalovirus-associated TCR beta chains recognize cytomegalovirus antigens. A later analysis associated 15,000 or so TCR beta sequences with specific HLA alleles at a false discovery rate of 0.05. CMV serostatus was the only immune exposure information available for the cohort. V-gene and J-gene trimming of TCR beta chains was associated with a missense DCLRE1C variant in a later genetic analysis, and the association was replicated in an independent cohort. A further reported finding was that TCR beta sequences accurately predicted the HLA-A and HLA-B alleles for most subjects in the first cohort. While some public TCRs were present in many individuals, most TCR sequences turned up only very rarely across donors. Most CMV-associated TCR beta chains appeared to be HLA-restricted in a later analysis, and the HLA associations seemed to be driven largely by CMV exposure. Because some donors lacked HLA typing at each locus, the association tests relied only on the typed subset. The 87-base-pair reads could not distinguish some IMGT-functional V segments, including TRBV6-2 and TRBV6-3, so those segments were excluded. About 15 rarely observed V segments, including chromosome 9 orphons, were excluded from the earlier analysis of several hundred of the donors because counts were too low. The sequencing pipeline was judged likely to have produced a cluster of highly shared sequence variants as a technical artifact.

The cohort was made up of hundreds of healthy bone marrow donors. At the time of sampling, all cohort members were nominally healthy, though unrecorded immune exposures were likely present. The donor tested CMV seronegative and was one of the 352 seronegative cohort members. A peripheral blood sample was provided by each donor, and peripheral blood mononuclear cells were used for TCR beta sequencing. The Qiagen DNeasy Blood Extraction Kit was used to extract genomic DNA from the blood cell samples. The receptor library was made with the immunoSEQ multiplex PCR assay. For the multiplex PCR, a mixture combining 60 forward primers for TCR Vbeta segments and 13 reverse primers for TCR Jbeta segments was used. The CDR3 region of rearranged TCR beta genes was amplified from genomic DNA with a multiplex PCR assay. On the Illumina HiSeq System, the amplified TCR beta libraries were sequenced as 87-base-pair reads. The authors' pipeline ran thus. A later analysis tallied roughly 76 million unique TCR beta chains across the 666 repertoires, and some 10 million of those chains were shared by two or more donors. Raw reads were error-corrected and collapsed into unique sequences with a nearest-neighbor algorithm that merged closely related sequences to remove PCR and sequencing errors. To assign V, D and J gene segments, CDR3 sequences were aligned to IMGT reference sequences. For a sequence to be retained, a match of at least six nucleotides was required to both a V gene segment and a J gene segment. Rearrangements were called productive when the CDR3 lacked stop codons and stayed in frame with V and J; all others were non-productive. CDR3 was defined according to IMGT convention as the region running from the second conserved V-encoded cysteine to the conserved J-encoded phenylalanine. The earlier analysis of roughly 590 of the donors excluded any sequence lacking an unambiguous match to a single V gene segment. In an earlier analysis of approximately 550 of the donors, V segments were called functional above 56.7% productive rearrangements and were called segregating when the between-donor standard deviation exceeded 5%. A statistical classification framework was built to diagnose cytomegalovirus status from the catalog of TCR beta chain sequences. In a later analysis, V and J genes were assigned by comparing TCR nucleotide sequences against IMGT/GENE-DB human TR gene sequences. The TCRdist pipeline was used in a later analysis to assign CDR3 sequences and most-parsimonious VDJ recombination scenarios. In a later analysis, every TCR beta chain was defined by the combination of its CDR3 amino acid sequence and its V-gene family, and reads without a unique V-gene family were dropped. As a way to deal with suspected cross-contamination and a sequencing artifact, a later analysis dropped hundreds of nucleotide sequences that were highly shared and had low generation probability. In a later analysis, a clonal expansion index was calculated for each public chain from normalized within-repertoire ranks of inferred template counts. In a later analysis, generation probabilities were computed with a VDJ recombination model fitted to out-of-frame rearrangements, and the resulting probabilities were checked against IGoR. Hypergeometric tests were used in a later analysis to score TCR-TCR, TCR-HLA and TCR-CMV co-occurrence, with a repertoire-size bias correction applied to the TCR pairs. False discovery rates were estimated in a later analysis by permuting HLA or CMV assignments 20 times. A later analysis grouped co-occurring TCRs with DBSCAN, adding TCRdist sequence similarity when clustering within HLA-allele-positive subsets. Repertoires with fewer than 30,000 or more than 120,000 public chains, plus five repertoires with anomalous nucleotide sharing, were excluded from co-occurrence clustering. This is the immuneACCESS table as TCRdb keeps it, with only in-frame sequences that have V and J called. A part of the clones is gone; compared with another copy, unresolved V genes explain less than half, and the rest is unexplained. The D gene and trimming were derived from the DNA, and the V and J assignments and clone size from that table. Present in this sample are around 50,000 clones, about four fifths of which were seen just once. The ten largest clones represent about 1.5% of the sample.

The CDR3, from cysteine to phenylalanine, totals 15 residues. Left in the record is the CDR3 DNA by itself, 45 bases read in frame from the first base. Trimming takes 7 bases off V and 5 bases off J; junction bases not matched to a gene: 16. Sequences SQVTM (CDR1) and ANQGSEA (CDR2) are obtained from the germline V gene. As for this clone: The clone's antigen remains unknown. Qualities for individual bases were not recorded, and no much larger clone is one base off.

The sample comprised PBMCs. The chain uses TRBV29-1 and TRBJ1-2, and 7 junctional nucleotides match TRBD1. This TCR was sampled from a man aged 35 to 55 in good health and CMV-seronegative. The CDR3 reads as follows: CSAELTGVSLYGYTF. The DNA sequence reads TGCAGCGCAGAATTAACAGGGGTTTCATTGTATGGCTACACCTTC.